This record concerns one T cell receptor beta chain sequence. Its antigen is not identified. Assaying covered about 99,000 TCR templates per sample. TCRdb keeps only in-frame clones here, not all; method: immunoSEQ multiplex PCR. Here the sample spans about 91,000 clones, 96% being singletons. The sample is drawn from a study of siplizumab effects on memory and regulatory T cells. V gave up 4 bases and J gave up 2 bases; unmatched junction bases: 11. CDR1 and CDR2 (germline): MGHRA, YSYEKL. This CDR3 has 16 amino acids. Study results and limitations: Naive T cells, seemingly more diverse than memory cells, seemed major alloresponse contributors. Proliferating CD4+ or CD8+ clones, roughly 75-95% of them, lacked an assignable naive or memory phenotype.

The sequence came from a human donor in good health. The sequencing sample was made of naive CD4+ T cells sorted from blood. The chain recombines TRBV4-1 with TRBJ2-7, with 7 bases aligning to TRBD1. CDR3 coding DNA: TGCGCCAGCAGCCGCCTCTGGGGGCAGGGGGCCTACGAGCAGTACTTC. It specifies CASSRLWGQGAYEQYF.